The 6 T cell receptor beta chains listed next were all sequenced from one sample in a study of blood T cells in healthy people across ages. With a J-beta primer mix and a sample-barcoded 5' primer, a second PCR ran about 7 to 12 cycles. TCRdb called the 5' RACE reads again in MiXCR, with one record for every CDR3 protein. Of 850,000 to 1,000,000 distinct CDR3 sequences listed, just over 50% are singletons. The sample taken for sequencing was blood. The receptor source for this set is a woman aged 60-75 years in good health.

This clonotype was recorded a few times. The chain has TRBV20-1 and TRBJ2-1; 12 nucleotides line up with TRBD2. V dropped 5 bases and J dropped 6; count of bases not matched to a gene: 8. Germline CDR1 is DFQATT and CDR2 is SNEGSKA (reference sequence). This CDR3 spans 15 amino acids. The CDR3 DNA follows: TGCAGTGCTCCCCTGACTAGCGGGAGAGGCAATGAGCAGTTCTTC. This codes for CSAPLTSGRGNEQFF.

The chain uses TRBV4-3 and TRBJ2-7; D is unclear. Germline values: CDR1 LGHNA, CDR2 YSLEER. The CDR3 sequence is 15 residues long. The ends were cut back, 0 bases at V and 1 base at J, with 10 bases in the middle. The CDR3 protein is CASSQDWAMSYEQYF. CDR3 DNA: TGCGCCAGCAGCCAAGATTGGGCCATGTCCTACGAGCAGTACTTC.

V and J are TRBV20-1 and TRBJ2-7; 7 bases are shared with TRBD1. CDR3 length: 13 amino acids. Germline V gene sequence: CDR1 DFQATT, CDR2 SNEGSKA (reference sequence). The J segment lost 3 bases and the V segment lost 5 bases, leaving 7 bases of the junction unmatched. CDR3 coding DNA: TGCAGTGCTCCGGGACAGTGGAACTACGAGCAGTACTTC. Amino acids: CSAPGQWNYEQYF.

The rearrangement links TRBV2 to TRBJ2-1; unclear D gene. Germline V gene sequence: CDR1 SNHLY, CDR2 FYNNEI. The CDR3 runs to 12 residues. Trimming pared 4 bases from V and 8 bases from J, leaving 9 bases between. The CDR3 region is CASSGVWDEQFF. The DNA of the CDR3 is TGTGCCAGCAGTGGGGTCTGGGATGAGCAGTTCTTC. The whole variable domain, remainder taken from reference TRBV2 and TRBJ2-1, is EPEVTQTPSHQVTQMGQEVILRCVPISNHLYFYWYRQILGQKVEFLVSFYNNEISEKSEIFDDQFSVERPDGSNFTLKIRSTKLEDSAMYFCASSGVWDEQFFGPGTRLTVL.

The rearrangement joins TRBV5-6 to TRBJ1-2; D is undetermined. The CDR3 has 12 amino acids. CDR1 is SGHDT, CDR2 YYEEEE, per germline. Trimming removed 5 bases at V and 13 bases at J, with 18 bases between. CDR3 protein: CASSRFMMYGTF. The CDR3 nucleotides read TGTGCCAGCAGTCGATTCATGATGTACGGCACCTTC.

A note on this clonotype: One junction end does not reproduce the germline sequence, and a read error may be involved. The gene calls are TRBV6-2 or TRBV6-3 and TRBJ2-1, with 10 positions matching TRBD2. Looked up from germline, CDR1 is MNHEY and CDR2 is SVGEGT. The CDR3 spans 14 residues. CDR3 sequence: CASSDSGLAHEQFF. The CDR3 region has the DNA TGTGCCAGCAGTGACTCGGGACTAGCGCATGAGCAGTTCTTC.